This TCR beta chain was sequenced during a study of CD8 T cells in Susac syndrome. Germline V lookup: CDR1 DFQATT, CDR2 SNEGSKA (reference sequence). V shed 3 bases, J shed 11 bases, and the junction held 11 bases outside the gene matches. The CDR3 consists of 15 residues. When the RNA was reverse transcribed, random hexamers were used with an input of about 0.5 to 1 ug. TCR beta CDR3 was amplified by immunoSEQ covering 54 Vbeta and 13 Jbeta. MiXCR, run by TCRdb on the immunoSEQ multiplex PCR reads, gives a single entry per CDR3 protein. Here the sample spans some 150,000 distinct CDR3 sequences, roughly 94% being singletons. This clonotype is a singleton in its sample.

The sequence was obtained from a human donor with Susac syndrome. The sequenced sample consisted of CD4+ T cells from PBMCs. V and J are TRBV20-1 and TRBJ2-3; 13 bases agree with TRBD2. In DNA form, the CDR3 reads TGCAGTGCTAGCCGCGTTGAGACTAGCGGGAGGCTGCAGTATTTT. Encoded protein: CSASRVETSGRLQYF.